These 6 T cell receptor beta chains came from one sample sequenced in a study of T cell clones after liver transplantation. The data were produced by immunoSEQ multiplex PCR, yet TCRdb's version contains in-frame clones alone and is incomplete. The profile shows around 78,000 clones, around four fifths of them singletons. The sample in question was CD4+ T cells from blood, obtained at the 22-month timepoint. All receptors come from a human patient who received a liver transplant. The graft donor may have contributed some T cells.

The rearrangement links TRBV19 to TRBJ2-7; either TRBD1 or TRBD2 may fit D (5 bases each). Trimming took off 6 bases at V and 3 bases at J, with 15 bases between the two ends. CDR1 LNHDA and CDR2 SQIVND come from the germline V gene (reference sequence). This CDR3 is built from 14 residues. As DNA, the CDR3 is TGTGCCAGTAGATCGGGACGGTCGGACTACGAGCAGTACTTC. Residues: CASRSGRSDYEQYF.

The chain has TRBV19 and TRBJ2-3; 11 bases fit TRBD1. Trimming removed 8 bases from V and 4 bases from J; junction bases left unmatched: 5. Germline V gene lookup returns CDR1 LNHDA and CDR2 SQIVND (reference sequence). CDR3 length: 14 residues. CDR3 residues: CASRTGGAADTQYF. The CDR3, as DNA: TGTGCCAGTCGGACAGGGGGCGCGGCAGATACGCAGTATTTT.

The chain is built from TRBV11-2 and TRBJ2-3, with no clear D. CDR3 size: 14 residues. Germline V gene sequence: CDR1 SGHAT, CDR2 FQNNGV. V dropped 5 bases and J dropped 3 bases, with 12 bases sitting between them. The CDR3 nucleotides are TGTGCCAGCAGCCAATGGACGGAGACAGATACGCAGTATTTT. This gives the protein CASSQWTETDTQYF.

The CDR3: CSGQENTEAFF. The CDR3 DNA sequence: TGCAGCGGACAGGAGAACACTGAAGCTTTCTTT. The chain combines TRBV29-1 with TRBJ1-1; TRBD1 is a possible D gene (6 bases). The germline V gene encodes CDR1 SQVTM and CDR2 ANQGSEA. The V gene lost 7 bases and the J gene lost 1 base, with 7 bases spanning the gap. CDR3 length equals 11 residues.

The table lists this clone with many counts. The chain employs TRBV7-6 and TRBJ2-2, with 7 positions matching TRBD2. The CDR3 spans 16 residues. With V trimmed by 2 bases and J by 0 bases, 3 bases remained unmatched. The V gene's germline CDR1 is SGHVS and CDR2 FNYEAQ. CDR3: CASSLSAGANTGELFF. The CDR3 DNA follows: TGTGCCAGCAGCTTATCCGCGGGGGCGAACACCGGGGAGCTGTTTTTT.

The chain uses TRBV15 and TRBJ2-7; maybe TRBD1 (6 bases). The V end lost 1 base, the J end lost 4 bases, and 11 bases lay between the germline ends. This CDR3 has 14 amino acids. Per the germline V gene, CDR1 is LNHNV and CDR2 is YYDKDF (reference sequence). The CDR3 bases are TGTGCCACCAGCAGAGGTAGCAGGGGTTACGAGCAGTACTTC. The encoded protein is CATSRGSRGYEQYF.